This note documents a single TCR beta chain sequence. The data belong to a study of shared clonotypes between healthy human individuals. TCRdb's table, derived via immunoSEQ multiplex PCR, lists solely in-frame clones and lacks some. The sample includes roughly 2,500,000 clones, more than 85% of them seen just once. Looked up from germline, CDR1 is SGDLS and CDR2 is YYNGEE. The CDR3 is made up of 15 amino acids. V dropped 0 bases and J dropped 3 bases, with 13 bases sitting between them. The receptor was derived from a man between 18 and 29 years old in good health. Some clones in this sample may be carry-over from other donors' samples. The chain is built from TRBV9 and TRBJ2-7, with D possibly being TRBD2 (5 bases). The material sequenced was naive CD4+ T cells from PBMCs. The subset denotes: CD45RA+ positively selected. The CDR3 is CASSVADSRGYEQYF. CDR3 nucleotide sequence: TGTGCCAGCAGCGTAGCTGACTCCCGGGGCTACGAGCAGTACTTC.